These 27 T cell receptor beta chains came from one sample sequenced in a study of OX40 agonist ivuxolimab in advanced cancers. The method behind the library was the immunoSEQ multiplex PCR assay. Entries here come from immuneACCESS through TCRdb and include only in-frame sequences with V and J called. Some clones fail to appear in such tables; in the studies checked, an unresolved V gene covers under half of the shortfall, and the cause of the remainder is unknown. This sample has almost 80,000 clones in its table, and more than 75% of those were observed once. Clones ranked in the top ten supply 0.24% of the sample. Here the sequenced sample was CD4+ or CD8+ T cells sorted from blood, taken in a trial of the OX40 agonist ivuxolimab. The receptors derive from an adult with an advanced solid tumor such as melanoma, head and neck, liver or kidney cancer.

On this clone: Mismatch with germline at one junction end may stem from a read error. The J gene is TRBJ2-7, the V gene TRBV11-2; D may be TRBD1 or TRBD2 (5 bases each). Germline V gene data show CDR1 as SGHAT and CDR2 as FQNNGV. The CDR3 extends over 12 amino acids. The CDR3 sequence is CASSRTGTEYSF. The CDR3 DNA is TGTGCCAGCAGCCGTACCGGGACGGAGTACTCGTTC.

The rearrangement joins TRBV5-6 to TRBJ2-7; perhaps D is TRBD1 or TRBD2 (5 bases each). CDR1 SGHDT and CDR2 YYEEEE come from the germline V gene. The CDR3 sequence is 14 residues long. V gave up 4 bases and J gave up 0 bases, with 11 bases separating them. The CDR3, as DNA: TGTGCCAGCAGCCCCGGGGCTTACTCCTACGAGCAGTACTTC. Translated, it gives CASSPGAYSYEQYF.

The chain recombines TRBV28 with TRBJ1-5; 7 bases align to TRBD1. This CDR3 has 14 residues. The J segment lost 3 bases and the V segment lost 3 bases, leaving 2 bases of the junction unmatched. Germline CDR1 MDHEN, CDR2 SYDVKM. The CDR3 DNA reads TGTGCCAGCAGTTTTGGACAGGTCAATCAGCCCCAGCATTTT. It specifies CASSFGQVNQPQHF.

This clone was seen only a few times. The chain has TRBV6-5 and TRBJ1-2; perhaps TRBD1 as D (6 bases). V lost 2 bases, J lost 2 bases, and 9 bases lay in between. The germline CDR1 and CDR2 sequences are MNHEY and SVGAGI. The CDR3 sequence is 14 residues long. The CDR3 loop reads CASSYRTGNYGYTF. The DNA of the CDR3 is TGTGCCAGCAGTTACCGTACAGGGAACTATGGCTACACCTTC.

This sequence joins TRBV10-3 and TRBJ2-3; 9 nucleotides line up with TRBD1. The junction had 9 bases not matched to a gene; V was cut back by 7 bases and J by 4 bases. The CDR3 contains 15 residues. Per germline, CDR1 ENHRY and CDR2 SYGVKD. This CDR3 is CAIKPGQGFADTQYF. The DNA for the CDR3 is TGTGCCATCAAACCGGGACAGGGTTTTGCAGATACGCAGTATTTT.

This chain links TRBV19 with TRBJ1-5; 7 nucleotides match TRBD1. V lost 5 bases and J lost 6; bases outside the gene matches: 7. The CDR3 runs to 14 residues. Germline V CDR1 and CDR2: LNHDA, SQIVND (reference sequence). The CDR3 DNA sequence: TGTGCCAGTAGTCGTAAGGACAGGAGTCAGCCCCAGCATTTT. It specifies CASSRKDRSQPQHF.

This clone showed up just a few times. The chain recombines TRBV19 with TRBJ2-4; 7 bases are shared with TRBD2. Germline-derived CDR1 and CDR2 are LNHDA and SQIVND (reference sequence). CDR3 length: 11 amino acids. The trim removed 8 bases at V and 15 bases at J, leaving 10 bases unmatched. CDR3 in amino acids: CASDGRAGLYF. As DNA, the CDR3 is TGTGCCAGTGATGGGAGGGCCGGGCTGTACTTC.

V is TRBV18 and J is TRBJ2-1, with D perhaps TRBD2 (6 bases). Looked up from germline, CDR1 is KGHSH and CDR2 is LQKENI. The CDR3 loop spans 17 amino acids. The V end lost 5 bases, the J end lost 5 bases, and 22 bases lay between the germline ends. The CDR3 nucleotides read TGTGCCAGCTCATTTCTTTTCGGAGGGGAGATCAACAATGAGCAGTTCTTC. It is translated as CASSFLFGGEINNEQFF.

This CDR3 reads CASSKAGQGKKYEQYF. CDR3 DNA: TGTGCCAGCAGCAAGGCCGGACAGGGTAAAAAGTACGAGCAGTACTTC. The chain uses TRBV13 and TRBJ2-5; TRBD1 aligns across 8 bases. The DNA end lines up better with TRBJ2-7; the J call may be wrong. CDR1 and CDR2 from the germline V gene are PRHDT and FYEKMQ (reference sequence). The CDR3 covers 16 residues.

As for this clone: The junction shows a germline mismatch at one end, possibly a read error. Other DNA variants within this sample encode the same CDR3. The CDR3 spells CASSLGLAGDSTDTQYF. The CDR3 DNA sequence: TGTGCCAGCAGCCTCGGACTAGCGGGAGATAGCACAGATACGCAGTATTTT. The rearrangement uses TRBV5-1 and TRBJ2-3, with 13 bases matching TRBD2. Germline V CDR1 and CDR2: SGHRS, YFSETQ. CDR3 length: 17 amino acids.

J is TRBJ2-1 and V is TRBV25-1; no clear D. The CDR3 has 13 residues. Germline CDR1 reads MGHDK; CDR2 reads SYGVNS. V was pared by 1 base and J by 10 bases, with 11 bases between. The chain's CDR3 is CASSESQAGEQFF. The DNA of the CDR3 is TGTGCCAGCAGTGAATCCCAGGCTGGAGAGCAGTTCTTC.

This chain connects TRBV28 to TRBJ2-7; D gene ambiguous. Germline CDR1 reads MDHEN; CDR2 reads SYDVKM. Trimming pared 7 bases from V and 6 bases from J, leaving 22 bases between. This CDR3 contains 15 residues. CDR3 amino acids: CASKPTPPIGSEQYF. DNA for the CDR3: TGTGCCAGCAAACCGACTCCCCCGATCGGCTCCGAGCAGTACTTC.

The rearrangement joins TRBV18 to TRBJ2-3; the D call may be TRBD1 or TRBD2 (5 bases each). The ends were cut back, 3 bases at V and 3 bases at J, with 13 bases in the middle. This CDR3 has 15 amino acids. Germline CDR1 reads KGHSH; CDR2 reads LQKENI. The CDR3 sequence: CASSPPGPSTDTQYF. The CDR3 region has the DNA TGTGCCAGCTCACCTCCGGGACCCTCAACAGATACGCAGTATTTT.

The chain carries TRBV9 and TRBJ1-3; the match to TRBD1 covers 9 bases. This CDR3 spans 16 amino acids. Trimming cost V 0 bases and J 1 base; bases outside gene matches: 2. The germline CDR1 and CDR2 sequences are SGDLS and YYNGEE. The CDR3 nucleotides read TGTGCCAGCAGCGTAGACAGGGGGCGTTCTGGAAACACCATATATTTT. It encodes CASSVDRGRSGNTIYF.

CDR3 amino acids: CASSLGLAGGPHEQYF. The CDR3 DNA reads as TGTGCCAGCAGCCTCGGACTAGCGGGAGGGCCACACGAGCAGTACTTC. The chain uses TRBV7-3 and TRBJ2-7; 15 bases align to TRBD2. The CDR3 runs 16 residues. V shed 5 bases, J shed 5 bases, and the junction held 7 bases outside the gene matches. CDR1 is SGHTA and CDR2 is FQGTGA in the germline V gene.

This rearrangement joins TRBV19 to TRBJ2-3, with a tentative D call TRBD2 (6 bases). Germline V gives CDR1 LNHDA, CDR2 SQIVND (reference sequence). Trimming cost V 5 bases and J 2 bases, with 14 bases left between them. The CDR3 sequence is 15 residues long. CDR3 sequence: CASSLDSGPTDTQYF. The CDR3, as DNA: TGTGCCAGTAGTCTCGATAGCGGACCCACAGATACGCAGTATTTT. The variable domain in full, with the rest retrieved from reference TRBV19 and TRBJ2-3, is DGGITQSPKYLFRKEGQNVTLSCEQNLNHDAMYWYRQDPGQGLRLIYYSQIVNDFQKGDIAEGYSVSREKKESFPLTVTSAQKNPTAFYLCASSLDSGPTDTQYFGPGTRLTVL.

This clone appeared a few times. This chain uses TRBV28 with TRBJ1-1; no clear D. The CDR3 sequence is 10 residues long. The V end lost 4 bases, the J end lost 7 bases, and 4 bases lay between the germline ends. Germline values: CDR1 MDHEN, CDR2 SYDVKM. The CDR3 sequence is CASSSYEAFF. The CDR3 DNA is TGTGCCAGCAGTTCATATGAAGCTTTCTTT. Together with reference TRBV28 and TRBJ1-1, the CDR3 gives the full variable domain: DVKVTQSSRYLVKRTGEKVFLECVQDMDHENMFWYRQDPGLGLRLIYFSYDVKMKEKGDIPEGYSVSREKKERFSLILESASTNQTSMYLCASSSYEAFFGQGTRLTVV.

The chain couples TRBV18 to TRBJ2-5; 10 bases are shared with TRBD1. In germline, CDR1 is KGHSH, CDR2 LQKENI. The CDR3 runs 14 residues. The trim removed 6 bases at V and 2 bases at J, leaving 3 bases unmatched. The CDR3 region is CASSRGQGQETQYF. DNA for the CDR3: TGTGCCAGCTCCCGGGGACAGGGGCAAGAGACCCAGTACTTC.

This chain links TRBV12-5 with TRBJ1-5, with 8 bases identical to TRBD1. V lost 4 bases to trimming and J lost 3 bases; unmatched junction nucleotides: 14. The germline CDR1 and CDR2 sequences are LGHNT and FRNRAP. The CDR3 contains 18 residues. The CDR3 reads CASGWGVRTGIDNQPQHF. The CDR3 DNA is TGTGCTAGTGGTTGGGGAGTGAGGACAGGGATTGACAATCAGCCCCAGCATTTT. Based on the CDR3 plus reference TRBV12-5 and TRBJ1-5, the full variable domain is DARVTQTPRHKVTEMGQEVTMRCQPILGHNTVFWYRQTMMQGLELLAYFRNRAPLDDSGMPKDRFSAEMPDATLATLKIQPSEPRDSAVYFCASGWGVRTGIDNQPQHFGDGTRLSIL.

V is TRBV14 and J is TRBJ2-1; 9 bases agree with TRBD2. The trim removed 1 base at V and 0 bases at J, leaving 10 bases unmatched. This CDR3 is built from 19 residues. Germline V gene data show CDR1 as SGHDN and CDR2 as FVKESK. In DNA form, the CDR3 reads TGTGCCAGCAGCCAAGTGGGAGAAAGCGGGAGGACCTCCTACAATGAGCAGTTCTTC. Its translation: CASSQVGESGRTSYNEQFF.

The chain combines TRBV11-2 with TRBJ2-7, with unresolved D. Germline lookup yields CDR1 SGHAT and CDR2 FQNNGV. Trimming stripped 0 bases from V and 5 bases from J, with 11 bases between. The CDR3 length is 14 residues. CDR3 region: CASSLDVNANEQYF. CDR3 DNA: TGTGCCAGCAGCTTAGATGTGAACGCGAACGAGCAGTACTTC.

The chain links TRBV23-1 to TRBJ2-7; the match to TRBD2 covers 8 bases. TRBV23-1 is annotated as an ORF whose role is uncertain. V lost 2 bases to trimming and J lost 0 bases; unmatched junction nucleotides: 12. CDR3 length equals 18 residues. The CDR3, as DNA: TGCGCCAGCAGTCAACCTGTTTGGGAGCGGGAGCGCTCCTACGAGCAGTACTTC. Its protein product is CASSQPVWERERSYEQYF.

The rearrangement links TRBV19 to TRBJ2-3; maybe TRBD1 (5 bases). This CDR3 is built from 13 residues. Trimming took 3 bases from V and 5 from J, leaving 9 bases between them. Germline CDR1 reads LNHDA; CDR2 reads SQIVND (reference sequence). The CDR3 coding sequence is TGTGCCAGTAGTATTCAGGGTAAAGATACGCAGTATTTT. Amino acids: CASSIQGKDTQYF.

The rearrangement uses TRBV5-5 and TRBJ1-3, with D perhaps matching TRBD1 (5 bases). The CDR3 is 14 residues long. With 0 bases removed from V and 7 bases from J, the gap between germline ends came to 11 bases. The germline CDR1 and CDR2 sequences are SGHKS and YYEKEE (reference sequence). The CDR3 sequence: CASSLGGEGNTIYF. The CDR3 coding sequence is TGTGCCAGCAGCTTGGGCGGGGAGGGGAACACCATATATTTT. Variable domain in full (rest from reference TRBV5-5 and TRBJ1-3): DAGVTQSPTHLIKTRGQQVTLRCSPISGHKSVSWYQQVLGQGPQFIFQYYEKEERGRGNFPDRFSARQFPNYSSELNVNALLLGDSALYLCASSLGGEGNTIYFGEGSWLTVV.

The gene calls are TRBV12-5 and TRBJ2-3, with D uncertain. The CDR3 length is 15 residues. The V end was cut by 4 bases, the J end by 1 base, with 12 bases between. Germline V gene sequence: CDR1 LGHNT, CDR2 FRNRAP. As DNA, the CDR3 is TGTGCTAGTGGTTATGGCGGCGTAGGCACAGATACGCAGTATTTT. Translation: CASGYGGVGTDTQYF.

The V call is TRBV9, the J call TRBJ2-1; tentative D call: TRBD2 (5 bases). Germline V lookup: CDR1 SGDLS, CDR2 YYNGEE. Trimming pared 6 bases from V and 7 bases from J, leaving 17 bases between. The CDR3 contains 14 residues. CDR3 region: CASKARAGSNEQFF. The CDR3 DNA is TGTGCCAGCAAGGCTCGGGCGGGTTCAAATGAGCAGTTCTTC.

V gene TRBV4-1 combines with J gene TRBJ2-1; 10 bases agree with TRBD2. The germline V gene has CDR1 MGHRA and CDR2 YSYEKL. The CDR3 has 20 residues. The V gene end was trimmed by 0 bases and the J gene end by 0 bases; junction bases not matched to a gene: 11. The CDR3 DNA is TGCGCCAGCAGCCAAGATTGGCTAGCGGGAGATACACCCTCCTACAATGAGCAGTTCTTC. Amino acids: CASSQDWLAGDTPSYNEQFF.